This T cell receptor beta chain was sequenced during a study of T cell repertoires in cytomegalovirus infection. The wider study: CMV infection and matching HLA type were both indicated by public TCR beta signatures.

V was clipped by 3 bases and J by 7 bases, with 4 bases between them. Germline values: CDR1 LGHNA, CDR2 YSLEER. CDR3 length: 12 amino acids. Study findings and constraints: HLA-C-restricted CMV-specific TCR beta clonotypes prevailed in the ex vivo response. Cumulative frequency (of public TCR beta family members) identified carriers of CMV plus the relevant HLA.

In this sample, this clonotype turned up many times. Antigen specificity is unknown. Using its own MiXCR run on the reads, TCRdb lists one record per CDR3 protein. The table has roughly 77,000 distinct CDR3 sequences, 4% seen once; the top ten hold 22%. This TCR was recovered from a human donor in good health (CMV status not recorded). Some clones in this sample may be carry-over from other donors' samples. V usage is TRBV4-3 and J usage is TRBJ1-6; D not certain. Sequenced input: PBMCs. This CDR3 is CASSQINSPLHF. The CDR3 DNA reads as TGCGCCAGCAGCCAGATAAATTCACCCCTCCACTTT.